The rows below give T cell receptor beta chains drawn from one sample of a study of PD-1 blockade in classical Hodgkin lymphoma. Only in-frame clones appear in the TCRdb table, and some are missing; sequencing was by immunoSEQ multiplex PCR. The sample shows roughly 100,000 clones, more than 70% of them seen only once. Specimen: peripheral blood mononuclear cells (PBMCs), collected before the fourth cycle of nivolumab. The receptors come from a human donor with classical Hodgkin lymphoma. CDR3s include the opening cysteine and the closing phenylalanine or tryptophan. The D gene is left open where the match is weak. Size values are once, few and many counts, or a class for expanded clones, and some rows have none.

size	length	V	D	J	CDR3	DNA
NA	13	TRBV5-6	NA	TRBJ1-2	CASSLRTGRGYTF	TGTGCCAGCAGCTTGCGTACAGGACGTGGCTACACCTTC
NA	13	TRBV28	NA	TRBJ2-3	CASSWGRGDTQYF	TGTGCCAGCAGTTGGGGTAGGGGCGATACGCAGTATTTT
NA	15	TRBV4-1	TRBD1	TRBJ2-7	CASSQDEGAGYEQYF	TGCGCCAGCAGCCAAGATGAGGGGGCAGGGTACGAGCAGTACTTC
NA	14	TRBV7-2	TRBD1	TRBJ1-5	CASSFGTANQPQHF	TGTGCCAGCAGCTTCGGGACAGCAAATCAGCCCCAGCATTTT
NA	14	TRBV30	NA	TRBJ1-4	CAWSSGPGPEKLFF	TGTGCCTGGAGTAGTGGACCGGGACCCGAAAAACTGTTTTTT
NA	13	TRBV6-1	NA	TRBJ2-5	CASSVPGRETQYF	TGTGCCAGCAGTGTTCCGGGTCGGGAGACCCAGTACTTC
NA	13	TRBV10-3	NA	TRBJ2-1	CATLNDISNEQFF	TGTGCCACCCTAAATGATATCAGCAATGAGCAGTTCTTC
NA	16	TRBV4-3	NA	TRBJ1-1	CASSQDFRNLNTEAFF	TGCGCCAGCAGCCAAGATTTTCGGAATTTGAACACTGAAGCTTTCTTT
NA	14	TRBV7-6	NA	TRBJ2-7	CASSDTGISYEQYF	TGTGCCAGCAGCGACACCGGAATCTCCTACGAGCAGTACTTC
NA	18	TRBV5-1	NA	TRBJ2-2	CASSRGGFGTTNTGELFF	TGCGCCAGCAGCAGGGGAGGTTTCGGGACAACGAACACCGGGGAGCTGTTTTTT
NA	13	TRBV30	NA	TRBJ1-1	CAWSVQWNTEAFF	TGTGCCTGGAGTGTACAGTGGAACACTGAAGCTTTCTTT
NA	17	TRBV27	TRBD2	TRBJ2-7	CASSLGRPGTRTYEQYF	TGTGCCAGCAGTTTGGGGCGCCCCGGGACTAGAACCTACGAGCAGTACTTC
few	14	TRBV7-9	TRBD2	TRBJ2-7	CASTWSGRAYEQYF	TGTGCCAGCACCTGGTCAGGGAGGGCCTACGAGCAGTACTTC
NA	11	TRBV2	NA	TRBJ2-7	CASGREYEQYF	TGTGCCAGCGGAAGGGAATACGAGCAGTACTTC
NA	15	TRBV6-5	NA	TRBJ1-1	CASTRDSRRDTEAFF	TGTGCCAGCACTCGGGACTCTCGCCGTGACACTGAAGCTTTCTTT
NA	14	TRBV13	NA	TRBJ2-7	CASSLGGRSYEQYF	TGTGCCAGCAGCTTAGGTGGCAGGTCCTACGAGCAGTACTTC
NA	15	TRBV5-5	TRBD1	TRBJ1-2	CASRPGQGRDYGYTF	TGTGCCAGCAGACCAGGACAGGGAAGGGACTATGGCTACACCTTC
NA	13	TRBV7-6	NA	TRBJ1-1	CASSLGGNAEAFF	TGTGCCAGCAGCTTAGGAGGTAACGCTGAAGCTTTCTTT
NA	15	TRBV2	NA	TRBJ2-1	CASSEAVAVTNEQFF	TGTGCCAGCAGTGAAGCGGTGGCAGTGACCAATGAGCAGTTCTTC
NA	13	TRBV25-1	TRBD1	TRBJ2-7	CASAGQGADEQYF	TGTGCCAGCGCGGGACAGGGAGCCGACGAGCAGTACTTC
NA	15	TRBV7-2	TRBD2	TRBJ2-7	CASSLTSGRNNEQYF	TGTGCCAGCAGCTTAACTAGCGGGAGGAACAACGAGCAGTACTTC
NA	13	TRBV27	NA	TRBJ2-3	CASSLVVLGGLNF	TGTGCCAGCAGTTTAGTAGTCCTTGGGGGCCTGAATTTT
NA	14	TRBV25-1	TRBD1	TRBJ1-2	CASSWGQGSSAYTF	TGTGCCAGCAGTTGGGGACAGGGGAGTTCTGCCTACACCTTC
NA	13	TRBV25-1	NA	TRBJ2-1	CASTRGGPNEQFF	TGTGCCAGCACCCGCGGAGGGCCGAATGAGCAGTTCTTC
NA	16	TRBV18	TRBD1	TRBJ1-1	CASSGTVGPLNTEAFF	TGTGCCAGCTCAGGGACAGTGGGTCCCCTGAACACTGAAGCTTTCTTT
NA	15	TRBV5-8	NA	TRBJ2-2	CASSPVWGSTGELFF	TGTGCCAGCAGCCCGGTCTGGGGGAGCACCGGGGAGCTGTTTTTT
once	16	TRBV25-1	TRBD1	TRBJ2-3	CASSEYRTGATDTQYF	TGTGCCAGCAGTGAATATAGGACAGGGGCCACAGATACGCAGTATTTT